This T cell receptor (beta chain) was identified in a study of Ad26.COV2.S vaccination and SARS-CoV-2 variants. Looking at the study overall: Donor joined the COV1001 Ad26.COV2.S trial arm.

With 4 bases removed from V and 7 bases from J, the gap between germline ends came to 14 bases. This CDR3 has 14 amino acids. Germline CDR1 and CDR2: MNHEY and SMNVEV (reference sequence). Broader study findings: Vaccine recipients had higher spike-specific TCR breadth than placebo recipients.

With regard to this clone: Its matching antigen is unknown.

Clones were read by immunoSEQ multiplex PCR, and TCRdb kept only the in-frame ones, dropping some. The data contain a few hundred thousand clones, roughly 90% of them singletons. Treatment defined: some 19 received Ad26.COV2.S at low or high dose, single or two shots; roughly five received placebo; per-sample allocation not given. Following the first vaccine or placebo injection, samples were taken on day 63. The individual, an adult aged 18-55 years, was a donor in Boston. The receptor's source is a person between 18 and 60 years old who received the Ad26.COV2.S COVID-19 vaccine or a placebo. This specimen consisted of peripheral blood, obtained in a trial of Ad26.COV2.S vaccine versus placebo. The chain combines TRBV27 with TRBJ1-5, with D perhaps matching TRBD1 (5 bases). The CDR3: CASSWQGEGQPQHF. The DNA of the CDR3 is TGTGCCAGCAGTTGGCAGGGTGAAGGGCAGCCCCAGCATTTT.